This TCR beta chain is drawn from a study of T cell changes during pregnancy in multiple sclerosis. As for this clone: One end of the junction fails to match germline, which may point to a read error.

Some clones are missing from TCRdb's copy, which holds only in-frame ones; the method was immunoSEQ multiplex PCR. Of about 58,000 clones in the sample, 91% were seen once. The receptor's source is a female donor in good health, enrolled as a control in a pregnancy study. The sample here was CD4+ T cells from peripheral blood mononuclear cells, taken after pregnancy.

Here the CDR3 reads CASSLETGTYNEQFF. The CDR3, as DNA: TGTGCTAGCAGCTTGGAAACAGGGACCTACAATGAGCAGTTCTTC. V gene TRBV7-7 combines with J gene TRBJ2-1, with a tentative D call TRBD1 (6 bases). This CDR3 spans 15 amino acids. The germline V gene has CDR1 SSHAT and CDR2 FNYEAQ (reference sequence).